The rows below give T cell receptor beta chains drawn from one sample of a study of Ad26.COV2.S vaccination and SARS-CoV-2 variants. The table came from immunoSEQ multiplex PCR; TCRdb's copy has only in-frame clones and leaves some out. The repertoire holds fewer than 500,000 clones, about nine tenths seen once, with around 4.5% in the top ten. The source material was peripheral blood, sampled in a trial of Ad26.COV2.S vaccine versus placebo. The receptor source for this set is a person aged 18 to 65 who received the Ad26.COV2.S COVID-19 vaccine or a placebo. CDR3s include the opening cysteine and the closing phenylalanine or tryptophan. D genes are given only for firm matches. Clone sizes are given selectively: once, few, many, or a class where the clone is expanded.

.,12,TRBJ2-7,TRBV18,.,CASSRPGYEQYF,TGTGCCAGCTCACGACCAGGCTACGAGCAGTACTTC
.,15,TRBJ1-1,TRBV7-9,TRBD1,CASSLGDRGNTEAFF,TGTGCCAGCAGCTTAGGGGACAGGGGAAACACTGAAGCTTTCTTT
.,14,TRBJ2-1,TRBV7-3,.,CASSFSVPYNEQFF,TGTGCCAGCAGCTTCTCTGTACCCTACAATGAGCAGTTCTTC
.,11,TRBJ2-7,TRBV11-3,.,CASSSTGEQYF,TGTGCCAGCAGCTCAACAGGGGAGCAGTACTTC
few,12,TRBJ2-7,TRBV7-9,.,CASSLDFYEQYF,TGTGCCAGCAGCTTAGATTTCTACGAGCAGTACTTC
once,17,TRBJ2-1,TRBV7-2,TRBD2,CASSLGGGRSSYNEQFF,TGTGCCAGCAGCTTAGGGGGCGGGAGGTCTTCCTACAATGAGCAGTTCTTC
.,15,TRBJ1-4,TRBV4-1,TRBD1,CASSPNRGTNEKLFF,TGCGCCAGCAGCCCAAACAGGGGAACTAATGAAAAACTGTTTTTT
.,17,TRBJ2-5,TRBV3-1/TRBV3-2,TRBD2,CASSHPGTSGWQETQYF,TGTGCCAGCAGCCATCCCGGGACTAGCGGGTGGCAAGAGACCCAGTACTTC
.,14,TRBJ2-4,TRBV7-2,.,CASTRGGAKNIQYF,TGTGCCAGCACCCGGGGCGGAGCCAAAAACATTCAGTACTTC
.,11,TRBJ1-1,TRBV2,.,CASRGYRASNF,TGTGCCAGCAGGGGGTACAGGGCATCAAATTTT
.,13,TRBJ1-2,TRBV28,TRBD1,CASSQDRGYGYTF,TGTGCCAGCAGTCAGGACAGGGGATACGGCTACACCTTC
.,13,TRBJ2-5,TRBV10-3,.,CAISQGGQETQYF,TGTGCCATCAGCCAGGGGGGGCAAGAGACCCAGTACTTC
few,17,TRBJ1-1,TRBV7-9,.,CASSPRVQGLMNTEAFF,TGTGCCAGCTCCCCCCGAGTACAGGGTCTCATGAACACTGAAGCTTTCTTT
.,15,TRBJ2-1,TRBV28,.,CASSPSRGRRNEQFF,TGTGCCAGCAGTCCCTCGAGGGGGAGAAGGAATGAGCAGTTCTTC
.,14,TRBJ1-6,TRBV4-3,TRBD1,CASSQETGDSPLHF,TGCGCCAGCAGCCAAGAAACAGGGGATTCACCCCTCCACTTT
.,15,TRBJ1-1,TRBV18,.,CASSPLNAPGTEAFF,TGTGCCAGCTCACCATTAAACGCCCCCGGGACTGAAGCTTTCTTT
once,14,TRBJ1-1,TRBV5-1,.,CASSSLEGNTEAFF,TGCGCCAGCAGCTCCTTGGAGGGGAACACTGAAGCTTTCTTT
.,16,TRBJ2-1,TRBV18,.,CASSPITPSSYNEQFF,TGTGCCAGCTCTCCGATTACACCGAGCTCCTACAATGAGCAGTTCTTC
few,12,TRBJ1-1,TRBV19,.,CASVTGNTEAFF,TGTGCCAGTGTAACAGGGAACACTGAAGCTTTCTTT
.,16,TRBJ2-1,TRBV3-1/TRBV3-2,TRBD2,CASSQGLAGTNNEQFF,TGTGCCAGCAGCCAAGGGCTAGCGGGTACGAACAATGAGCAGTTCTTC
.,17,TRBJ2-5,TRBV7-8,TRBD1,CASSPHLDGQGRETQYF,TGTGCCAGCAGCCCGCACCTCGATGGACAGGGTCGGGAGACCCAGTACTTC
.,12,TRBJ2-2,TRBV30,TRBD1,CAWSPGGGELFF,TGTGCCTGGAGCCCAGGGGGCGGGGAGCTGTTTTTT
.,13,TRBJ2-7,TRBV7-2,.,CASSFVMNYEQYF,TGTGCCAGCAGCTTTGTGATGAATTACGAGCAGTACTTC
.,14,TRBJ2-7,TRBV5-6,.,CASSRGPGSYEQYF,TGTGCCAGCAGCCGCGGTCCGGGGTCCTACGAGCAGTACTTC